Below are 3 T cell receptor beta chains sequenced from a single sample in a study of sequential checkpoint blockade in melanoma. Treatment meaning: randomized to nivolumab then ipilimumab (arm A) or the reverse (arm B). The assay was immunoSEQ multiplex PCR, and TCRdb's table has in-frame clones only and misses some. Here the sample spans some 30,000 clones, roughly 89% being singletons. The material sequenced was CD8+ T cells sorted from blood (inferred from file names), taken from a patient given nivolumab and ipilimumab in sequence. The receptors originated from a human donor with melanoma.

In DNA form, the CDR3 reads TGCGCCAGCAGTCAAGGGGGAGGGGAAGGTGACTACGAGCAGTACTTC. It translates to CASSQGGGEGDYEQYF. This chain connects TRBV23-1 to TRBJ2-7; TRBD2 aligns across 7 bases. TRBV23-1 is an open reading frame whose function is uncertain. This CDR3 region has 16 residues. With 2 bases clipped from V and 3 bases from J, the junction kept 10 bases outside the gene matches.

The chain employs TRBV19 and TRBJ2-1, with TRBD2 matching over 7 bases. The V gene end was trimmed by 6 bases and the J gene end by 5 bases; junction bases not matched to a gene: 16. The CDR3 has 17 residues. Germline CDR1 LNHDA, CDR2 SQIVND (reference sequence). The CDR3 reads CASSTNPLRLADNEQFF. CDR3 nucleotide sequence: TGTGCCAGTAGCACAAATCCATTAAGGCTAGCGGACAATGAGCAGTTCTTC.

The chain recombines TRBV7-9 with TRBJ2-5; the match to TRBD1 covers 9 bases. Trimming at V came to 4 bases and at J to 1 base, leaving 4 bases not matched to a gene. Germline lookup yields CDR1 SEHNR and CDR2 FQNEAQ (reference sequence). The CDR3 extends over 15 amino acids. The CDR3: CASSSLTGGQETQYF. The CDR3 region has the DNA TGTGCCAGCAGCTCGTTGACAGGGGGCCAAGAGACCCAGTACTTC.